This T cell receptor beta chain came from a study of OX40 agonist ivuxolimab in advanced cancers. Study at large: Ivuxolimab, an agonist antibody against OX40 (CD134), was given to patients. Eligibility rules accepted prior anti-PD-1, anti-PD-L1 or anti-CTLA-4 therapy, and 30% to 40% had some. General study results and limits: On average, CD8+ T cells had more expanded clones than CD4+.

This clone has only a few counts. Its antigen is as yet unknown. The protocol was immunoSEQ multiplex PCR, while the TCRdb copy is restricted to in-frame clones and leaves out a portion. The sample lists about 58,000 clones, roughly nine tenths occurring once. The CDR3 has 14 amino acids. The ends were cut back, 2 bases at V and 4 bases at J, with 10 bases in the middle. Germline V gene lookup returns CDR1 SGHNT and CDR2 YENEEA. The source of this sequence is an adult with an advanced solid tumor such as melanoma, head and neck, liver or kidney cancer. This material consisted of CD4+ or CD8+ T cells sorted from blood, taken in a trial of the OX40 agonist ivuxolimab. The V gene is TRBV11-3, the J gene TRBJ2-3; no definite D call. CDR3 sequence (DNA): TGTGCCAGCAGCTTAACTGGGGTCCCAGATACGCAGTATTTT. This encodes CASSLTGVPDTQYF.